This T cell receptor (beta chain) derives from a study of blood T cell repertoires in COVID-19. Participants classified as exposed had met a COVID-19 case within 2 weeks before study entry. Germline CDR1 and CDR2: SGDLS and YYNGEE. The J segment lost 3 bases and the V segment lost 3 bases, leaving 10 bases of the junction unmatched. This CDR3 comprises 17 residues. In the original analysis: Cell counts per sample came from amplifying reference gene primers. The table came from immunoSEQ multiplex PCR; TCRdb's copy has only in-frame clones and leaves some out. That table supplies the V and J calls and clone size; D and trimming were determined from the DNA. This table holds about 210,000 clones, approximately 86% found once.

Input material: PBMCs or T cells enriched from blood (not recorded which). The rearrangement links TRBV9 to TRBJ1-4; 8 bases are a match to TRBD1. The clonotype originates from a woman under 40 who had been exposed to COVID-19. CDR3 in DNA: TGTGCCAGCAGCGCCGAGCCTCAGGGGGCGTCTAATGAAAAACTGTTTTTT. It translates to CASSAEPQGASNEKLFF.